The source of this T cell receptor beta chain is a study of cytomegalovirus exposure and HLA in healthy donors. CDR1 SGHNT and CDR2 YYREEE come from the germline V gene (reference sequence). The trim removed 4 bases at V and 6 bases at J, leaving 12 bases unmatched. The length of the CDR3 is 15 residues. Study-wide results and caveats: Across donors, sequencing depth was assumed by presence/absence analyses to be roughly uniform.

The PCR had 60 Vbeta and 13 Jbeta primers. Clones were sequenced by immunoSEQ multiplex PCR, and TCRdb holds only the in-frame ones, with some missing. The profile shows approximately 70,000 clones, over 70% of them singletons. This clone was picked up a small number of times. Its antigen remains unidentified. Sample: PBMCs. V and J are TRBV5-4 and TRBJ2-7; 8 nucleotides match TRBD2. The sequence was collected from a man aged 60-69 years in good health and CMV-seropositive. The CDR3 sequence is CASSTRAGAGGEQYF. The CDR3, as DNA: TGTGCCAGCAGCACTAGAGCGGGAGCAGGAGGCGAGCAGTACTTC.